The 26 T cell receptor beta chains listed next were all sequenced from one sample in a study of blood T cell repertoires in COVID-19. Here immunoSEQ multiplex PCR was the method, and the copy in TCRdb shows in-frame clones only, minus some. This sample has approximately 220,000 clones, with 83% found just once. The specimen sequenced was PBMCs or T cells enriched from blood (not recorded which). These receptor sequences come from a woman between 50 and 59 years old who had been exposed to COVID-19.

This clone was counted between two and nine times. The CDR3, as DNA: TGTGCCAGCAGCTTGGGGGGTTCCAAAGAGACCCAGTACTTC. As protein: CASSLGGSKETQYF. This chain links TRBV7-7 with TRBJ2-5, with TRBD2 as a possible D gene (6 bases). Germline V gene lookup returns CDR1 SSHAT and CDR2 FNYEAQ (reference sequence). The V end lost 3 bases, the J end lost 3 bases, and 11 bases lay between the germline ends. The length of the CDR3 is 14 residues. Using reference TRBV7-7 and TRBJ2-5 for the parts outside the CDR3, the full variable domain is GAGVSQSPRYKVTKRGQDVTLRCDPISSHATLYWYQQALGQGPEFLTYFNYEAQPDKSGLPSDRFSAERPEGSISTLTIQRTEQRDSAMYRCASSLGGSKETQYFGPGTRLLVL.

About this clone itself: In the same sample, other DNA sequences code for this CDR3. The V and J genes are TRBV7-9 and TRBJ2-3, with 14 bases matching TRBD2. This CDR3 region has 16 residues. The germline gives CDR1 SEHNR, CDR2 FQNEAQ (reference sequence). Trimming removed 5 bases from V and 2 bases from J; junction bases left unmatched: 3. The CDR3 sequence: CASSRTSGGSTDTQYF. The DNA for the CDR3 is TGTGCCAGCAGCCGGACTAGCGGGGGGTCCACAGATACGCAGTATTTT.

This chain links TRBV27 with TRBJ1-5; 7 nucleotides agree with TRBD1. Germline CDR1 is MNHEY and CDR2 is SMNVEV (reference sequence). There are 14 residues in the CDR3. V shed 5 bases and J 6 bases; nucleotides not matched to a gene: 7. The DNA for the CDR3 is TGTGCCAGCAGTCGTCAGGGGGAAGGTCAGCCCCAGCATTTT. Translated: CASSRQGEGQPQHF.

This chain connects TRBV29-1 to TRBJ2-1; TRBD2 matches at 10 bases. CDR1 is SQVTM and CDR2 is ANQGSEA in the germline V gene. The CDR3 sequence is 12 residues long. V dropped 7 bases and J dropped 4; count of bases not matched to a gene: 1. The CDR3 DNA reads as TGCAGCGGGACTAGCGGATACAATGAGCAGTTCTTC. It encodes CSGTSGYNEQFF.

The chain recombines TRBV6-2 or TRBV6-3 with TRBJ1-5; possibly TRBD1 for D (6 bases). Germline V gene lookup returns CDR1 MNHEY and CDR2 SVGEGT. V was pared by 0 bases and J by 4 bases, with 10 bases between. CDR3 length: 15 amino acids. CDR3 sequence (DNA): TGTGCCAGCAGTTACTCTAATACAGGGAATCAGCCCCAGCATTTT. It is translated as CASSYSNTGNQPQHF.

CDR3: CASSSTELYGYTF. The DNA for the CDR3 is TGTGCCAGCAGCTCGACAGAACTCTATGGCTACACCTTC. The chain has TRBV16 and TRBJ1-2; D may be TRBD1 (5 bases). The CDR3 extends over 13 amino acids. CDR1 KGHSY and CDR2 FQNENV come from the germline V gene. Trimming removed 5 bases at V and 4 bases at J, with 11 bases between.

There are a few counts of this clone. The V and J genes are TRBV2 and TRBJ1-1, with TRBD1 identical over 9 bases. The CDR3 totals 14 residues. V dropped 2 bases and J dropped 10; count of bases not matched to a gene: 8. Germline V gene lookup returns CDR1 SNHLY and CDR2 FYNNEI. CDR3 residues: CASSENTGGRRAFF. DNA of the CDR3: TGTGCCAGCAGTGAAAACACAGGGGGCCGGCGAGCTTTCTTT.

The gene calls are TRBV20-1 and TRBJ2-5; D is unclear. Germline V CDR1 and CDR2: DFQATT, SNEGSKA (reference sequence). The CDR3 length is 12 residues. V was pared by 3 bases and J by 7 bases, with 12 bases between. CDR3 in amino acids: CSASYMLGTQYF. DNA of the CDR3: TGCAGTGCTAGTTATATGCTAGGGACCCAGTACTTC.

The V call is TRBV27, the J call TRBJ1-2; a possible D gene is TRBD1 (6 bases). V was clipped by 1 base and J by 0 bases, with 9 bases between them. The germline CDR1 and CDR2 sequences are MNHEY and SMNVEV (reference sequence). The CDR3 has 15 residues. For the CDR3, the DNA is TGTGCCAGCAGTTTATTTGGGACAACTAACTATGGCTACACCTTC. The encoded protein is CASSLFGTTNYGYTF.

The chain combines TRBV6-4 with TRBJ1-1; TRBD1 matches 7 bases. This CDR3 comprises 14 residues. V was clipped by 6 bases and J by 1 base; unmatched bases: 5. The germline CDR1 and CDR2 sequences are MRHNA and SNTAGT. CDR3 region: CASRNQGGNTEAFF. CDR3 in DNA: TGTGCCAGCAGGAATCAGGGGGGGAACACTGAAGCTTTCTTT.

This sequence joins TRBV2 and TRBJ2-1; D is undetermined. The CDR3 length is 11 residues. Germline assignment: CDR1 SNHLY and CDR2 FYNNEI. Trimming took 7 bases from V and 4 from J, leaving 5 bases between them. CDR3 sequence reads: CASNLYNEQFF. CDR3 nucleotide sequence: TGTGCCAGCAATCTGTACAATGAGCAGTTCTTC.

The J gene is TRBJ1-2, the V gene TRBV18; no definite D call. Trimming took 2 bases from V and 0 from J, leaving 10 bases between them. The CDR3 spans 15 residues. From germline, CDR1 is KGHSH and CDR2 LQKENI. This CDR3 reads CASSPEQRTNYGYTF. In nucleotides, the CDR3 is TGTGCCAGCTCACCAGAACAGAGAACTAACTATGGCTACACCTTC.

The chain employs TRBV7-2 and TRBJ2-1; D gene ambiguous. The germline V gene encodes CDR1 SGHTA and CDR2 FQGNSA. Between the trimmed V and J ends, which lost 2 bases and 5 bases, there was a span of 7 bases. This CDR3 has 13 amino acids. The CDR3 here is CASSLPVNNEQFF. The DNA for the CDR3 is TGTGCCAGCAGCTTACCAGTCAACAATGAGCAGTTCTTC.

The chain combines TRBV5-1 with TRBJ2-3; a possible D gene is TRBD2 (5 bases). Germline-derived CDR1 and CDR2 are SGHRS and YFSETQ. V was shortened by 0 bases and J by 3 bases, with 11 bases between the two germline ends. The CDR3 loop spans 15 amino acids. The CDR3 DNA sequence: TGCGCCAGCAGCTTGGGTCAGCGGTCGACAGATACGCAGTATTTT. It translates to CASSLGQRSTDTQYF.

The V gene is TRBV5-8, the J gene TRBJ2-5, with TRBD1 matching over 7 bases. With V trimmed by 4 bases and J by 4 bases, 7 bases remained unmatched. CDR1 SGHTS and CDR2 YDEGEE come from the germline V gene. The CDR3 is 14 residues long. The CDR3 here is CASSPRQGRETQYF. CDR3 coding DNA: TGTGCCAGCAGCCCTCGACAGGGACGAGAGACCCAGTACTTC.

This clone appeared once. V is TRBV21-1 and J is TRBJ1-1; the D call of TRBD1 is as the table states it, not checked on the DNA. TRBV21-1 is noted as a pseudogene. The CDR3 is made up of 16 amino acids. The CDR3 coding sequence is TGTGCCAGCAGCAAGAACCCGACAGGCCCGAACACTGAAGCTTTCTTT. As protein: CASSKNPTGPNTEAFF.

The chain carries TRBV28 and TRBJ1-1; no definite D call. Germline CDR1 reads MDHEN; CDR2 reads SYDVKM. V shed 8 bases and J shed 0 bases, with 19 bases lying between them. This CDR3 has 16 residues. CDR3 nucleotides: TGTGCCAGCTTAGGTCCGGGGTCGAACATGAACACTGAAGCTTTCTTT. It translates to CASLGPGSNMNTEAFF.

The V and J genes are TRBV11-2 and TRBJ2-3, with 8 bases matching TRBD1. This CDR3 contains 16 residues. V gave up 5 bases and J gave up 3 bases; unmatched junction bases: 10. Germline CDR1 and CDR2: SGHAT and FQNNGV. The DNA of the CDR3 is TGTGCCAGCAGCCCGCAGGGGGCGCGGTGGACAGATACGCAGTATTTT. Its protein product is CASSPQGARWTDTQYF.

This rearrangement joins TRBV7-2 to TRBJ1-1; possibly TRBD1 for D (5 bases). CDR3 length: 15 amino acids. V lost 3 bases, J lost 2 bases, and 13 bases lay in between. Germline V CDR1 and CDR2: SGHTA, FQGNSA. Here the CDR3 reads CASSFGGLGNTEAFF. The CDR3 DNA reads TGTGCCAGCAGCTTTGGGGGGTTAGGAAACACTGAAGCTTTCTTT.

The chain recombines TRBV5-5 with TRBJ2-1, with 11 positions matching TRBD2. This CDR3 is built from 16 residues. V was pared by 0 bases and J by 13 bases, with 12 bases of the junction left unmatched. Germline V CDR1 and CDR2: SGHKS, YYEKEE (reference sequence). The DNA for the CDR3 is TGTGCCAGCAGCTTGGATAGCGGGGGGGTTGGAGTCCCCCAGTTCTTC. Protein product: CASSLDSGGVGVPQFF.

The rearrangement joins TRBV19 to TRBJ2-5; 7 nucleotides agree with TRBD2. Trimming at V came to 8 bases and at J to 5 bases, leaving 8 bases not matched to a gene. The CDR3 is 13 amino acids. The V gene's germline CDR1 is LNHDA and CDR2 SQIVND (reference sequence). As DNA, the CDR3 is TGTGCCAGTCGAGCGGGGATAACGGAGACCCAGTACTTC. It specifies CASRAGITETQYF.

CDR3 coding DNA: TGTGCCAGTAGTCCCCTACGTACCAATCAGCCCCAGCATTTT. Protein sequence: CASSPLRTNQPQHF. The chain carries TRBV19 and TRBJ1-5; the D is unclear. V lost 5 bases, J lost 3 bases, and 11 bases lay in between. The CDR3 has 14 residues. Germline CDR1 LNHDA, CDR2 SQIVND (reference sequence).

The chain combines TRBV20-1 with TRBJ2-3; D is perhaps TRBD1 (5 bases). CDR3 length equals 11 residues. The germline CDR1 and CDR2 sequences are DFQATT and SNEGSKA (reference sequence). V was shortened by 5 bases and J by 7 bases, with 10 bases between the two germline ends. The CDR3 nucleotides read TGCAGTGCTCCGAAGGGGTATACGCAGTATTTT. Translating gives CSAPKGYTQYF.

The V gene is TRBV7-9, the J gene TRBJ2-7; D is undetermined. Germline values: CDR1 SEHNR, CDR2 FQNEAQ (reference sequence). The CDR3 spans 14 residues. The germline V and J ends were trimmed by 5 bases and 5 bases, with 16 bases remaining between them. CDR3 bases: TGTGCCAGCAGCCTAACGACACCCCCCCACGAGCAGTACTTC. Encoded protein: CASSLTTPPHEQYF.

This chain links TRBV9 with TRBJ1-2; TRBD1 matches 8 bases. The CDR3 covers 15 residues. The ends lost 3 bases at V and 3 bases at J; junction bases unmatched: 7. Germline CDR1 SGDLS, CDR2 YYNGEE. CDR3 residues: CASSAGQAGYYGYTF. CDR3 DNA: TGTGCCAGCAGCGCGGGACAGGCTGGGTACTATGGCTACACCTTC.

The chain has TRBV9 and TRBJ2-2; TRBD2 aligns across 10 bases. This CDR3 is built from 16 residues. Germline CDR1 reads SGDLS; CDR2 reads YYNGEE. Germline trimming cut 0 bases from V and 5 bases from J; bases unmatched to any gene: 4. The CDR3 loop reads CASSVVVAGGTGELFF. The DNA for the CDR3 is TGTGCCAGCAGCGTAGTAGTAGCGGGGGGAACCGGGGAGCTGTTTTTT.